The 14 T cell receptor beta chains in this list originate from one sample, sequenced in a study of blood T cell repertoires in COVID-19. Clones were sequenced by immunoSEQ multiplex PCR, and TCRdb holds only the in-frame ones, with some missing. The data show about 31,000 clones, over 75% seen once. Sequences were obtained from peripheral blood. These TCRs come from a man older than 75 with acute or convalescent COVID-19.

Written as DNA, the CDR3 is TGTGCCAGCAGCCTCGGGACAGGGTGGCCCTCCGAGCAGTACTTC. As protein: CASSLGTGWPSEQYF. V gene TRBV7-8 combines with J gene TRBJ2-7; the match to TRBD1 covers 9 bases. After removal of 5 bases from V and 6 bases from J, the junction contained 11 bases not matched to a gene. Germline V gene lookup returns CDR1 SGHVS and CDR2 FQNEAQ. The CDR3 extends over 15 amino acids.

This sequence joins TRBV7-8 and TRBJ1-6, with 8 bases matching TRBD1. J lost 5 bases, V lost 5 bases, and 14 bases had no gene match. This CDR3 has 18 residues. The V gene's germline CDR1 is SGHVS and CDR2 FQNEAQ. This chain's CDR3 is CASSRYIRGTGDNSPLHF. CDR3 coding DNA: TGTGCCAGCAGCCGGTACATTAGGGGGACAGGCGATAATTCACCCCTCCACTTT. The complete variable domain, with remaining parts taken from reference TRBV7-8 and TRBJ1-6, reads GAGVSQSPRYKVAKRGQDVALRCDPISGHVSLFWYQQALGQGPEFLTYFQNEAQLDKSGLPSDRFFAERPEGSVSTLKIQRTQQEDSAVYLCASSRYIRGTGDNSPLHFGNGTRLTVT.

This chain uses TRBV2 with TRBJ2-2; no firm D call. The ends were cut back, 5 bases at V and 9 bases at J, with 19 bases in the middle. The germline CDR1 and CDR2 sequences are SNHLY and FYNNEI. This CDR3 contains 15 residues. CDR3 loop: CASSLRVGPPRELFF. The CDR3 DNA is TGTGCCAGCAGTCTACGGGTGGGTCCACCGAGGGAGCTGTTTTTT.

This chain uses TRBV28 with TRBJ1-2, with no clear D. The germline V gene encodes CDR1 MDHEN and CDR2 SYDVKM. Trimming left V 5 bases short and J 7 bases short, with 14 bases between. This CDR3 has 13 residues. The DNA for the CDR3 is TGTGCCAGCAGTGAAGGGAGGCTCTTTGGCTACACCTTC. Its protein is CASSEGRLFGYTF.

This clone was found once. The chain carries TRBV6-6 and TRBJ1-6, with 8 nucleotides matching TRBD1. This CDR3 is 14 amino acids long. The V gene end was trimmed by 5 bases and the J gene end by 10 bases; junction bases not matched to a gene: 7. Looked up from germline, CDR1 is MNHNY and CDR2 is SVGAGI (reference sequence). The CDR3 reads CASSLGDRRSPLHF. The CDR3 DNA reads as TGTGCCAGCAGTCTCGGGGACAGGCGGTCACCCCTCCACTTT.

The chain links TRBV5-6 to TRBJ1-2; tentative D call: TRBD1 (5 bases). The CDR3 is 15 residues long. With 0 bases removed from V and 5 bases from J, the gap between germline ends came to 14 bases. Germline CDR1 SGHDT, CDR2 YYEEEE. The CDR3 spells CASSLATGGRYGYTF. The CDR3 DNA reads as TGTGCCAGCAGCTTGGCCACCGGGGGTAGGTATGGCTACACCTTC.

J is TRBJ1-1 and V is TRBV6-2 or TRBV6-3; a weak D match, TRBD1 (5 bases). Trimming shortened V by 0 bases and J by 0 bases, and 17 bases separated the two germline ends. The V gene's germline CDR1 is MNHEY and CDR2 SVGEGT. The CDR3 runs to 18 residues. CDR3 residues: CASSYSRQGRVMNTEAFF. CDR3 nucleotides: TGTGCCAGCAGTTACTCGAGGCAGGGCAGAGTCATGAACACTGAAGCTTTCTTT.

The chain has TRBV19 and TRBJ1-5; 9 bases match TRBD1. Germline V gene lookup returns CDR1 LNHDA and CDR2 SQIVND (reference sequence). The V segment lost 3 bases and the J segment 9 bases; nucleotides outside the gene matches: 6. CDR3 length: 14 amino acids. Here the CDR3 reads CASSIGTGRVPQHF. For the CDR3, the DNA is TGTGCCAGTAGTATCGGGACAGGGCGCGTGCCCCAGCATTTT.

This clone was seen once. The chain employs TRBV5-1 and TRBJ1-5; possibly TRBD1 for D (5 bases). Germline CDR1 SGHRS, CDR2 YFSETQ. This CDR3 spans 14 amino acids. Trimming shortened V by 4 bases and J by 7 bases, and 15 bases separated the two germline ends. CDR3: CASSPGLSGQPQHF. CDR3 sequence (DNA): TGCGCCAGCAGCCCGGGACTTTCGGGACAGCCCCAGCATTTT.

The rearrangement joins TRBV28 to TRBJ1-1; TRBD1 might be the D (5 bases). With 5 bases removed from V and 9 bases from J, the gap between germline ends came to 16 bases. The germline CDR1 and CDR2 sequences are MDHEN and SYDVKM. This CDR3 contains 13 residues. This CDR3 reads CASSPNRRRQAFF. The CDR3 nucleotides read TGTGCCAGCAGTCCCAACAGGCGCCGACAAGCTTTCTTT.

This clone has only one observation. J is TRBJ2-1 and V is TRBV29-1; the D is unclear. The CDR3 consists of 13 residues. Trimming removed 2 bases from V and 4 bases from J, with 9 bases in between. Per the germline V gene, CDR1 is SQVTM and CDR2 is ANQGSEA. CDR3 protein: CSVEIRGYNEQFF. CDR3 in DNA: TGCAGCGTTGAAATCCGAGGTTACAATGAGCAGTTCTTC.

The chain recombines TRBV11-2 with TRBJ1-6; 7 bases match TRBD1. This CDR3 has 16 residues. V lost 4 bases, J lost 10 bases, and 13 bases stayed unmatched. Germline-derived CDR1 and CDR2 are SGHAT and FQNNGV. The CDR3 sequence is CASSWSGGSPMSPLHF. CDR3 sequence (DNA): TGTGCCAGCAGCTGGTCAGGGGGGAGTCCGATGTCACCCCTCCACTTT.

The chain has TRBV20-1 and TRBJ1-2; tentatively, D is TRBD1 (6 bases). This CDR3 is 10 amino acids long. The V gene's germline CDR1 is DFQATT and CDR2 SNEGSKA (reference sequence). Trimming shortened V by 4 bases and J by 8 bases, and 8 bases separated the two germline ends. CDR3 sequence: CSANREGYTF. The CDR3 DNA sequence: TGCAGTGCTAACAGGGAAGGCTACACCTTC.

This clone was found once. The chain joins TRBV7-9 to TRBJ2-1; TRBD2 agrees at 11 bases. The CDR3 extends over 19 amino acids. The trim removed 5 bases at V and 4 bases at J, leaving 16 bases unmatched. The V gene's germline CDR1 is SEHNR and CDR2 FQNEAQ (reference sequence). DNA of the CDR3: TGTGCCAGCAGCCAAACACTAGCGGGGGCCCTAGGGGGATACAATGAGCAGTTCTTC. It translates to CASSQTLAGALGGYNEQFF.